This T cell receptor (beta chain) was retrieved from a study of shared clonotypes between healthy human individuals. This CDR3 has 16 amino acids. V trimming: 5 bases; J trimming: 6 bases; junction bases outside the gene matches: 10. Per the germline V gene, CDR1 is MDHEN and CDR2 is SYDVKM. CD45RO negativity and positive selection for CCR7 defined naive CD8 cells, a population that excluded terminally differentiated effector memory CD45RA+ cells. As originally analysed: Filtering of immunoSEQ junctional sequences could not match full-length read filtering. Some clones are missing from TCRdb's copy, which holds only in-frame ones; the method was immunoSEQ multiplex PCR. That table gives V, J and clone size, and the DNA gave D and trimming. The repertoire holds about 680,000 clones, under 95% seen once, with about 24% in the top ten.

The sequencing sample was made of naive CD8+ T cells sorted from blood. This clonotype was obtained from a man younger than 45 in good health. The chain employs TRBV28 and TRBJ2-1, with 10 bases that match TRBD2. The CDR3 sequence: CASSTPGLAFTNEQFF. The CDR3 DNA reads as TGTGCCAGCAGTACTCCGGGACTAGCGTTCACCAATGAGCAGTTCTTC.